This TCR beta chain was observed in a study of kidney transplant recipient with SARS-CoV-2 infection. In germline, CDR1 is SGHTA, CDR2 FQGNSA. V was clipped by 5 bases and J by 1 base; unmatched bases: 10. The CDR3 spans 17 residues. Ten or more counts support this clonotype. TCRdb re-called the reads through MiXCR, storing one row per CDR3 protein. This table holds 200,000 to 300,000 distinct CDR3 sequences, less than 35% found once. This TCR derives from a male patient in his thirties who had COVID-19 and was a kidney transplant recipient. Some T cells may have originated in the graft donor. The specimen was a blood sample, collected at baseline and between days 110 and 120 from a kidney transplant recipient. J is TRBJ2-2 and V is TRBV7-2, with 7 bases lining up with TRBD1. CDR3 sequence reads: CASSNSRGTVNTGELFF. In nucleotides, the CDR3 is TGTGCCAGCAGCAATTCTCGTGGGACAGTGAACACCGGGGAGCTGTTTTTT.